The 30 T cell receptor beta chains in this list originate from one sample, sequenced in a study of Graves' ophthalmopathy and Graves' hyperthyroidism. RNA transcripts served as template for amplifying TCR beta CDR3 sequences. In the first round, RT-PCR was carried out with HTBI primers, and a multiplex PCR formed the second round. TCRdb re-derived calls from the multiplex PCR reads in MiXCR, one entry per CDR3 protein. This table has approximately 1.2 million distinct CDR3 sequences, 35% to 45% appearing once. Sequencing was carried out using peripheral blood or thyroid tissue (not recorded which). The receptor set was obtained from an adult man with Graves' hyperthyroidism.

In its sample, this clonotype was seen many times. V gene TRBV6-5 combines with J gene TRBJ1-6; D remains ambiguous. Trimming took off 4 bases at V and 3 bases at J, with 10 bases between the two ends. Germline assignment: CDR1 MNHEY and CDR2 SVGAGI. The CDR3 runs 15 residues. DNA of the CDR3: TGTGCCAGCAGTTCACACCGGGACTATAATTCACCCCTCCACTTT. Amino acids: CASSSHRDYNSPLHF.

This clonotype was seen at least ten times. The chain has TRBV20-1 and TRBJ2-5; 9 bases align to TRBD2. J gave up 5 bases and V 8 bases, and 6 bases lay outside the gene matches. Germline loops: CDR1 DFQATT, CDR2 SNEGSKA (reference sequence). The CDR3 loop spans 12 amino acids. The CDR3 sequence is CSSLAGVETQYF. The CDR3 nucleotides are TGCAGTTCCTTAGCGGGAGTTGAGACCCAGTACTTC.

This clonotype was recorded many times. The genes are TRBV20-1 and TRBJ2-7; no clear D gene. CDR1 DFQATT and CDR2 SNEGSKA come from the germline V gene (reference sequence). V was cut by 5 bases and J by 4 bases, with 3 bases left in between. There are 9 residues in the CDR3. This chain's CDR3 is CSAGYEQYF. In DNA form, the CDR3 reads TGCAGTGCTGGGTACGAGCAGTACTTC.

This clonotype has a single count. The chain joins TRBV12-5 to TRBJ2-5; 8 bases align to TRBD1. Germline V gene sequence: CDR1 LGHNT, CDR2 FRNRAP. The CDR3 has 15 amino acids. The CDR3 spells CASSEDRAFTETQYF. The CDR3 DNA is TGTGCCAGCAGTGAGGACAGGGCCTTCACTGAGACCCAGTACTTC.

The V gene is TRBV7-8, the J gene TRBJ1-2; D uncertain. Per the germline V gene, CDR1 is SGHVS and CDR2 is FQNEAQ. Trimming removed 0 bases at V and 12 bases at J, with 23 bases between. CDR3 length: 16 residues. The DNA of the CDR3 is TGTGCCAGCAGCTTAGCCATGGACGGCTTCAGCTCTGGAAACACCTTC. This codes for CASSLAMDGFSSGNTF. The variable domain in full, completed from reference TRBV7-8 and TRBJ1-2, reads GAGVSQSPRYKVAKRGQDVALRCDPISGHVSLFWYQQALGQGPEFLTYFQNEAQLDKSGLPSDRFFAERPEGSVSTLKIQRTQQEDSAVYLCASSLAMDGFSSGNTFGSGTRLTVV.

This clonotype was seen at least ten times. J is TRBJ2-7 and V is TRBV14, with 7 bases that match TRBD1. This CDR3 has 14 residues. Germline V CDR1 and CDR2: SGHDN, FVKESK. The junction had 7 bases not matched to a gene; V was cut back by 4 bases and J by 4 bases. As DNA, the CDR3 is TGTGCCAGCAGCCGGGACAGTTGGGGGTACGAGCAGTACTTC. Its translation is CASSRDSWGYEQYF.

In its sample, this clonotype was seen many times. The rearrangement joins TRBV7-9 to TRBJ2-7, with TRBD1 as a possible D gene (5 bases). CDR3 length: 14 amino acids. Trimming pared 1 base from V and 7 bases from J, leaving 14 bases between. Germline CDR1 reads SEHNR; CDR2 reads FQNEAQ (reference sequence). The CDR3 sequence: CASSLEADTVEQYF. CDR3 nucleotides: TGTGCCAGCAGCTTAGAGGCGGACACGGTGGAGCAGTACTTC.

A few counts support this clonotype. J is TRBJ1-1 and V is TRBV2, with no clear D. V dropped 6 bases and J dropped 5 bases, with 13 bases sitting between them. From germline, CDR1 is SNHLY and CDR2 FYNNEI. The CDR3 has 13 amino acids. This CDR3 reads CASRLEEGTEAFF. CDR3 bases: TGTGCCAGCAGACTAGAAGAGGGAACTGAAGCTTTCTTT.

This clonotype was observed a handful of times. The chain uses TRBV20-1 and TRBJ2-5; 7 bases match TRBD2. Looked up from germline, CDR1 is DFQATT and CDR2 is SNEGSKA (reference sequence). This CDR3 has 12 amino acids. The J segment lost 9 bases and the V segment lost 3 bases, leaving 7 bases of the junction unmatched. The chain's CDR3 is CSARGGNQPQYF. CDR3 nucleotides: TGCAGTGCTAGGGGGGGGAATCAGCCCCAGTACTTC.

This clonotype has only a few counts. The junction departs from germline at one end; a sequencing error may be responsible. The chain links TRBV10-2 to TRBJ2-7; perhaps TRBD1 as D (5 bases). CDR3 length: 13 residues. CDR1 is WSHSY and CDR2 is SAAADI in the germline V gene. The CDR3 bases are TGTGCCAGCAGGCCAGGGTCCACCTACGAGCAGTACTTC. The encoded protein is CASRPGSTYEQYF.

Ten or more counts support this clonotype. The V and J genes are TRBV7-6 and TRBJ2-2; D uncertain. Trimming stripped 2 bases from V and 1 base from J, with 5 bases between. The CDR3 extends over 14 amino acids. Germline V gives CDR1 SGHVS, CDR2 FNYEAQ. CDR3 sequence (DNA): TGTGCCAGCAGCTTACTTAGGAACACCGGGGAGCTGTTTTTT. As protein: CASSLLRNTGELFF.

This clonotype was picked up many times. This chain joins TRBV12-3 or TRBV12-4 and TRBJ1-2; D remains ambiguous. Trimming pared 4 bases from V and 9 bases from J, leaving 18 bases between. This CDR3 has 14 residues. The CDR3 here is CASSSEFHGFRYTF. The CDR3 region has the DNA TGTGCCAGCAGTTCAGAGTTTCATGGTTTTCGCTACACCTTC.

J is TRBJ2-7 and V is TRBV10-3, with 9 bases fitting TRBD1. The trim removed 2 bases at V and 0 bases at J, leaving 2 bases unmatched. Germline V gives CDR1 ENHRY, CDR2 SYGVKD. The CDR3 consists of 15 residues. The CDR3 DNA sequence: TGTGCCATCAGTGAGACAGGGGGCGGCTCCTACGAGCAGTACTTC. Translation: CAISETGGGSYEQYF.

This clonotype was observed many times. The chain recombines TRBV7-9 with TRBJ2-7, with 13 bases that match TRBD2. Germline values: CDR1 SEHNR, CDR2 FQNEAQ (reference sequence). Trimming at V came to 5 bases and at J to 1 base, leaving 5 bases not matched to a gene. The CDR3 length is 16 residues. The CDR3 DNA sequence: TGTGCCAGCAGCCCCGGACTAGCGGGGGAGTCCTACGAGCAGTACTTC. It translates to CASSPGLAGESYEQYF.

The chain couples TRBV5-1 to TRBJ1-5; possible D gene TRBD1, 5 bases. This CDR3 is built from 15 residues. Trimming removed 9 bases from V and 1 base from J, with 17 bases in between. CDR1 and CDR2 from the germline V gene are SGHRS and YFSETQ. The CDR3 region has the DNA TGCGCCAACCCGACGGACACCCGGAGCAATCAGCCCCAGCATTTT. This codes for CANPTDTRSNQPQHF. Full variable domain (remainder filled in from reference TRBV5-1 and TRBJ1-5): KAGVTQTPRYLIKTRGQQVTLSCSPISGHRSVSWYQQTPGQGLQFLFEYFSETQRNKGNFPGRFSGRQFSNSRSEMNVSTLELGDSALYLCANPTDTRSNQPQHFGDGTRLSIL.

In its sample, this clonotype was seen many times. The V and J genes are TRBV7-6 and TRBJ2-5; TRBD2 agrees at 8 bases. The CDR3 loop spans 14 amino acids. V lost 3 bases and J lost 3; bases outside the gene matches: 3. The germline gives CDR1 SGHVS, CDR2 FNYEAQ. The CDR3 nucleotides are TGTGCCAGCAGCTTCGGGGGGGCGGAAGAGACCCAGTACTTC. Its translation: CASSFGGAEETQYF.

In its sample, this clonotype was seen once. The gene calls are TRBV29-1 and TRBJ2-6, with D unresolved. Germline V lookup: CDR1 SQVTM, CDR2 ANQGSEA. The CDR3 totals 13 residues. V lost 2 bases to trimming and J lost 4 bases, with 6 bases between them. As DNA, the CDR3 is TGCAGCGTTGAATATCAGGGGGCCAACGTCCTGACTTTC. This translates into CSVEYQGANVLTF.

The V call is TRBV6-1, the J call TRBJ2-7; D is ambiguous. The CDR3 contains 14 residues. Germline V CDR1 and CDR2: MNHNS, SASEGT. V was pared by 7 bases and J by 2 bases, with 15 bases between. CDR3 bases: TGTGCCAGCACCCACGAGATAAGCACCTACGAGCAGTACTTC. Translating it yields CASTHEISTYEQYF.

The rearrangement joins TRBV9 to TRBJ2-1, with 7 bases fitting TRBD2. The V and J ends lost 0 bases and 4 bases, in that order; junction bases with no gene match: 4. This CDR3 has 15 residues. In germline, CDR1 is SGDLS, CDR2 YYNGEE. CDR3 protein: CASSVGVSGYNEQFF. The CDR3 DNA is TGTGCCAGCAGCGTAGGGGTTAGCGGGTACAATGAGCAGTTCTTC.

This clonotype was counted between two and nine times. For the CDR3, the DNA is TGTGCCAGCAGTGAGGGGGCTAGCAATCAGCCCCAGCATTTT. Residues: CASSEGASNQPQHF. V usage is TRBV2 and J usage is TRBJ1-5; D possibly corresponds to TRBD1 (6 bases). The CDR3 totals 14 residues. Germline V gene sequence: CDR1 SNHLY, CDR2 FYNNEI. The germline V and J ends were trimmed by 3 bases and 0 bases, with 6 bases remaining between them.

This clonotype was picked up many times. The chain couples TRBV20-1 to TRBJ2-5; 11 bases map to TRBD2. The CDR3 loop spans 17 amino acids. J gave up 4 bases and V 4 bases, and 14 bases lay outside the gene matches. Germline lookup yields CDR1 DFQATT and CDR2 SNEGSKA (reference sequence). The DNA for the CDR3 is TGCAGTGCTATTGGGGACGACGGGACTAGCGGTGGAGAGACCCAGTACTTC. Its protein product is CSAIGDDGTSGGETQYF.

V and J are TRBV13 and TRBJ2-7, with D possibly matching TRBD1 (6 bases). Per germline, CDR1 PRHDT and CDR2 FYEKMQ (reference sequence). Trimming took off 5 bases at V and 4 bases at J, with 18 bases between the two ends. The CDR3 is made up of 15 amino acids. CDR3 region: CASSPWSSGVYEQYF. The CDR3, as DNA: TGTGCCAGCAGCCCTTGGAGTTCAGGGGTATACGAGCAGTACTTC.

This clonotype was recorded a few times. V gene TRBV12-3 or TRBV12-4 combines with J gene TRBJ1-1, with 7 bases aligning to TRBD1. Trimming at V came to 9 bases and at J to 9 bases, leaving 10 bases not matched to a gene. CDR3 length: 12 amino acids. CDR3 sequence: CASSGGRGQAFF. The CDR3 nucleotides are TGTGCCAGTTCGGGTGGGAGGGGGCAAGCTTTCTTT.

The sample holds many counts of this clonotype. The V and J genes are TRBV20-1 and TRBJ2-7, with no clear D. The CDR3 covers 14 residues. V was trimmed by 2 bases and J by 4 bases, leaving 15 bases between them. CDR1 DFQATT and CDR2 SNEGSKA come from the germline V gene (reference sequence). CDR3 residues: CSARSGPSTYEQYF. The CDR3 nucleotides read TGCAGTGCTAGATCCGGGCCATCAACATACGAGCAGTACTTC.

This clonotype has at least ten counts. The rearrangement joins TRBV7-9 to TRBJ1-1; D possibly corresponds to TRBD1 (5 bases). Germline V gene data show CDR1 as SEHNR and CDR2 as FQNEAQ (reference sequence). The CDR3 runs 15 residues. With 5 bases removed from V and 8 bases from J, the gap between germline ends came to 21 bases. The CDR3 bases are TGTGCCAGCAGCCCAGAGGGGCAGCCCCGTTCGGAAGCTTTCTTT. Translated: CASSPEGQPRSEAFF. The variable domain in full, with the rest retrieved from reference TRBV7-9 and TRBJ1-1, is DTGVSQNPRHKITKRGQNVTFRCDPISEHNRLYWYRQTLGQGPEFLTYFQNEAQLEKSRLLSDRFSAERPKGSFSTLEIQRTEQGDSAMYLCASSPEGQPRSEAFFGQGTRLTVV.

This clonotype was counted ten times or more. The chain recombines TRBV7-8 with TRBJ1-2; D gene ambiguous. The germline CDR1 and CDR2 sequences are SGHVS and FQNEAQ. The CDR3 is 14 residues long. The V end was cut by 3 bases, the J end by 8 bases, with 16 bases between. The CDR3 DNA sequence: TGTGCCAGCAGCTTCGCTCTATCCTGGGAGGGCTACACCTTC. The encoded protein is CASSFALSWEGYTF. The full variable domain, in which reference TRBV7-8 and TRBJ1-2 provide the parts outside the CDR3, is GAGVSQSPRYKVAKRGQDVALRCDPISGHVSLFWYQQALGQGPEFLTYFQNEAQLDKSGLPSDRFFAERPEGSVSTLKIQRTQQEDSAVYLCASSFALSWEGYTFGSGTRLTVV.

This clonotype was recorded many times. The chain has TRBV10-3 and TRBJ1-2; 7 bases align to TRBD1. Trimming removed 4 bases from V and 2 bases from J; junction bases left unmatched: 4. This CDR3 comprises 14 residues. Per germline, CDR1 ENHRY and CDR2 SYGVKD. CDR3: CAISGEQGNYGYTF. CDR3 coding DNA: TGTGCCATCAGTGGAGAACAGGGGAACTATGGCTACACCTTC.

The rearrangement uses TRBV12-3 or TRBV12-4 and TRBJ1-5; 8 nucleotides line up with TRBD1. This CDR3 spans 12 amino acids. Trimming at V came to 6 bases and at J to 8 bases, leaving 3 bases not matched to a gene. CDR3 coding DNA: TGTGCCAGCAGATCGACAGGGGAGCCCCAGCATTTT. Encoded protein: CASRSTGEPQHF.

This clonotype has at least ten counts. The chain is built from TRBV20-1 and TRBJ2-7, with 8 bases lining up with TRBD1. Trimming at V came to 2 bases and at J to 2 bases, leaving 8 bases not matched to a gene. There are 15 residues in the CDR3. The V gene's germline CDR1 is DFQATT and CDR2 SNEGSKA (reference sequence). The CDR3 region has the DNA TGCAGTGCTAGACCTTCTCGGACAGGGACCTACGAGCAGTACTTC. It encodes CSARPSRTGTYEQYF.

This clonotype was found many times. This chain links TRBV7-2 with TRBJ2-7; the match to TRBD1 covers 7 bases. J gave up 2 bases and V 4 bases, and 8 bases lay outside the gene matches. The CDR3 consists of 15 residues. The germline CDR1 and CDR2 sequences are SGHTA and FQGNSA. The CDR3 reads CASSSLIGTAYEQYF. CDR3 nucleotides: TGTGCCAGCAGCTCCCTGATCGGGACAGCCTACGAGCAGTACTTC.